This is a list of T cell receptor beta chains from one sample in a study of blood T cells in healthy people across ages. TCRdb re-analysed the 5' RACE reads in MiXCR, keeping a single row per CDR3 protein. The table has roughly 930,000 distinct CDR3 sequences, about 48% seen once. Sequenced: blood. Source of these receptors: a man between 25 and 39 years old in good health. CDR3s include the opening cysteine and the closing phenylalanine or tryptophan. Fields, in order: J gene, D gene, V gene, clone size, CDR3 protein. The D gene is left open where the match is weak. Size is omitted from some rows. Given values are once, few, many or a class for expanded clones.

>NA|TRBD2|TRBV3-1|NA
CASSQGGTRKETQYF
>TRBJ2-3|NA|TRBV12-3/TRBV12-4|NA
CASSFFLNTDTQYF
>TRBJ2-3|NA|TRBV10-3|NA
CAISRTTDAQYF
>TRBJ2-1|NA|TRBV2|NA
CASSVRQAPYNEQFF
>TRBJ2-5|NA|TRBV20-1|NA
CSAPDSYQETQYF
>TRBJ2-1|TRBD2|TRBV7-2|NA
CASSLVGSGGVEQFF
>TRBJ1-1|NA|TRBV28|NA
CASSSGQSELDTEAFF
>TRBJ2-5|NA|TRBV20-1|NA
CSAAPTLTSRSQETQYF
>TRBJ2-5|NA|TRBV7-2|NA
CASSLGPGLGETQYF
>TRBJ2-2|NA|TRBV27|few
CASSFGTGPLLNTGELFF
>TRBJ2-7|TRBD1|TRBV20-1|few
CSALSRDSRSHEQYF
>TRBJ2-3|TRBD2|TRBV12-3/TRBV12-4|NA
CASSPGLAGVSGDTQYF
>TRBJ2-2|NA|TRBV4-1|NA
CASSQEGRGRAGELFF
>TRBJ1-5|NA|TRBV5-5|NA
CASSSDLVAAGQPQHF
>TRBJ2-3|TRBD1|TRBV2|NA
CATSPGQGSGDTQYF
>TRBJ1-6|NA|TRBV5-1|NA
CASSLDGCVNSPLHF
>TRBJ1-1|NA|TRBV7-8|many
CASSLARNTEAFF
>TRBJ1-2|NA|TRBV24-1|few
CATSDVDSYYGYTF